Below, 24 T cell receptor beta chains from the same sample are listed, as sequenced in a study of blood T cells in healthy people across ages. For the second PCR, which ran for 7 to 11 cycles, a sample-barcoded 5' primer and a J-beta primer mix were used. TCRdb reprocessed the 5' RACE reads via MiXCR and lists one record per CDR3 protein. Seen here are roughly 680,000 distinct CDR3 sequences, roughly 50% observed once, and the top ten hold approximately 32%. The specimen was blood. These receptors came from a woman aged 55-70 years in good health.

The table lists this clonotype with a count of one. This chain joins TRBV4-2 and TRBJ2-5; 11 bases agree with TRBD2. The CDR3 length is 17 residues. The J segment lost 4 bases and the V segment lost 6 bases, leaving 13 bases of the junction unmatched. Germline CDR1 LGHNA, CDR2 YNFKEQ. Written as DNA, the CDR3 is TGTGCCAGCAGTCACTCCCCCCGACTAGCGGGAAGAGAGACCCAGTACTTC. Amino acids: CASSHSPRLAGRETQYF.

J is TRBJ2-5 and V is TRBV29-1; 10 positions agree with TRBD1. The CDR3 is 13 residues long. V was clipped by 5 bases and J by 4 bases; unmatched bases: 4. From germline, CDR1 is SQVTM and CDR2 ANQGSEA. The CDR3 coding sequence is TGCAGCGTTCCCAGGACAGGGGGAGAGACCCAGTACTTC. It specifies CSVPRTGGETQYF.

J is TRBJ2-1 and V is TRBV5-1; 12 nucleotides agree with TRBD2. V lost 4 bases, J lost 7 bases, and 18 bases stayed unmatched. CDR1 is SGHRS and CDR2 is YFSETQ in the germline V gene. The CDR3 runs to 19 residues. CDR3 amino acids: CASSRTGTSGSSVGNEQFF. The CDR3 region has the DNA TGCGCCAGCAGCAGGACCGGGACTAGCGGGTCCTCAGTAGGGAATGAGCAGTTCTTC.

This clonotype was picked up a small number of times. The chain recombines TRBV11-2 with TRBJ1-5; the D is unclear. The CDR3 sequence is 13 residues long. Trimming cost V 5 bases and J 1 base, with 6 bases left between them. CDR1 and CDR2 from the germline V gene are SGHAT and FQNNGV. In DNA, the CDR3 is TGTGCCAGCAGCCCTCGAAGCAATCAGCCCCAGCATTTT. It yields the protein CASSPRSNQPQHF.

The chain employs TRBV5-1 and TRBJ2-6; 9 bases are shared with TRBD1. The CDR3 is made up of 18 amino acids. Per the germline V gene, CDR1 is SGHRS and CDR2 is YFSETQ. Losses at the gene ends were 0 bases for V and 0 bases for J; bases not matched to a gene: 4. The CDR3 DNA follows: TGCGCCAGCAGCTTGGAGGACAGGGGCTCCTCTGGGGCCAACGTCCTGACTTTC. Translated: CASSLEDRGSSGANVLTF.

Details on this clonotype: One end of the junction is discordant with germline, which a read error may explain. This sequence joins TRBV11-2 and TRBJ1-6; D is undetermined. Germline CDR1 is SGHAT and CDR2 is FQNNGV. CDR3 length: 13 residues. This chain's CDR3 is CASSLGGESPIHF. In DNA, the CDR3 is TGTGCCAGCAGCTTAGGTGGTGAGTCACCCATCCACTTT.

The J gene is TRBJ1-6, the V gene TRBV7-9; possibly TRBD1 for D (6 bases). Germline-derived CDR1 and CDR2 are SEHNR and FQNEAQ (reference sequence). Trimming cost V 8 bases and J 0 bases, with 26 bases left between them. This CDR3 is built from 20 residues. The CDR3 spells CASGPAILGRGSSYNSPLHF. As DNA, the CDR3 is TGTGCCAGCGGTCCCGCGATCCTCGGCAGGGGAAGCTCCTATAATTCACCCCTCCACTTT.

This chain joins TRBV4-2 and TRBJ1-1, with a tentative D call TRBD1 (6 bases). The CDR3 is 17 amino acids. Germline CDR1 is LGHNA and CDR2 is YNFKEQ. V shed 2 bases and J shed 1 base, with 17 bases lying between them. CDR3 coding DNA: TGTGCCAGCAGCCAACTTCTCATTATACAGGGGAACACTGAAGCTTTCTTT. Its protein product is CASSQLLIIQGNTEAFF.

Concerning this clonotype: The junction departs from the called germline gene at one end, perhaps through a read error. Here the CDR3 reads CASSTPGAGANVLTF. The CDR3 DNA sequence: TGTGCTAGCAGCACGCCGGGGGCTGGGGCCAACGTCCTGACTTTC. The chain combines TRBV7-7 with TRBJ2-6; D may be TRBD2 (6 bases). The CDR3 runs 15 residues. Germline CDR1 is SSHAT and CDR2 is FNYEAQ (reference sequence). The whole variable domain, filled in from reference TRBV7-7 and TRBJ2-6, reads GAGVSQSPRYKVTKRGQDVTLRCDPISSHATLYWYQQALGQGPEFLTYFNYEAQPDKSGLPSDRFSAERPEGSISTLTIQRTEQRDSAMYRCASSTPGAGANVLTFGAGSRLTVL.

This clonotype was detected once. J is TRBJ1-4 and V is TRBV10-3; 8 nucleotides agree with TRBD1. The CDR3 length is 15 residues. Germline V gives CDR1 ENHRY, CDR2 SYGVKD. The V segment lost 2 bases and the J segment 3 bases; nucleotides outside the gene matches: 2. CDR3 protein: CAISEQTGANEKLFF. CDR3 bases: TGTGCCATCAGTGAGCAGACAGGGGCTAATGAAAAACTGTTTTTT.

The chain joins TRBV20-1 to TRBJ2-1; TRBD2 agrees at 11 bases. The DNA end favors TRBJ2-7, so the J call may be wrong. From germline, CDR1 is DFQATT and CDR2 SNEGSKA (reference sequence). The CDR3 runs to 19 residues. CDR3: CSASQTSGKSGGGCNEQYF. CDR3 coding DNA: TGCAGTGCTAGCCAGACTAGCGGGAAATCGGGGGGGGGATGCAATGAGCAGTACTTC.

This sequence joins TRBV24-1 and TRBJ2-3, with a possible D match to TRBD2 (5 bases). Per germline, CDR1 KGHDR and CDR2 SFDVKD. Trimming stripped 1 base from V and 5 bases from J, with 12 bases between. The CDR3 runs 15 residues. The CDR3 region is CATSDFRGFEDTQYF. The CDR3 nucleotides are TGTGCCACCAGTGATTTTCGAGGGTTTGAAGATACGCAGTATTTT.

For this clonotype: Sequence at one end of the junction differs from germline and may be a read error. This sequence joins TRBV9 and TRBJ2-5; maybe TRBD2 (5 bases). The CDR3 has 14 amino acids. Germline V gene data show CDR1 as SGDLS and CDR2 as YYNGEE. The CDR3 protein is CASSFTSAQETQYF. The CDR3, as DNA: TGTGCCAGCAGCTTCACTAGTGCCCAAGAGACTCAGTACTTC. Using reference TRBV9 and TRBJ2-5 for the parts outside the CDR3, the full variable domain is DSGVTQTPKHLITATGQRVTLRCSPRSGDLSVYWYQQSLDQGLQFLIQYYNGEERAKGNILERFSAQQFPDLHSELNLSSLELGDSALYFCASSFTSAQETQYFGPGTRLLVL.

The table lists this clonotype with a few counts. The genes are TRBV7-9 and TRBJ2-5, with D possibly TRBD2 on 6 matching bases. The CDR3 sequence is 14 residues long. In germline, CDR1 is SEHNR, CDR2 FQNEAQ (reference sequence). V was trimmed by 2 bases and J by 1 base, leaving 8 bases between them. In DNA, the CDR3 is TGTGCCAGCAGCTTACGGGACTCCCAAGAGACCCAGTACTTC. It encodes CASSLRDSQETQYF.

This clonotype was observed a single time. This chain links TRBV18 with TRBJ2-6; a possible D gene is TRBD1 (6 bases). The V end was cut by 2 bases, the J end by 2 bases, with 16 bases between. Germline CDR1 is KGHSH and CDR2 is LQKENI. This CDR3 has 18 residues. The CDR3 nucleotides are TGTGCCAGCTCACCATTAAAAACAGGGCCCCCTGGGGCCAACGTCCTGACTTTC. Its translation is CASSPLKTGPPGANVLTF.

This clonotype was seen a few times. The chain joins TRBV3-1 to TRBJ2-1; D call uncertain. Trimming took off 0 bases at V and 14 bases at J, with 14 bases between the two ends. This CDR3 is built from 13 residues. CDR1 is LGHDT, CDR2 YNNKEL, per germline (reference sequence). The CDR3 DNA follows: TGTGCCAGCAGCCAAGATGGTGGACGAGTGAAGTTCTTC. It encodes CASSQDGGRVKFF.

The J gene is TRBJ2-5, the V gene TRBV21-1; TRBD1 is the table's D call and was not checked against the DNA. TRBV21-1 is an annotated pseudogene. The CDR3 extends over 13 amino acids. In DNA, the CDR3 is TGTGCCAGCAGCAAACTATGGGCGGAGACCCAGTACTTC. Its protein product is CASSKLWAETQYF.

This chain joins TRBV7-3 and TRBJ2-5; TRBD2 agrees at 10 bases. The J call is in doubt because the DNA end fits TRBJ2-7 better. The length of the CDR3 is 16 residues. Germline V gene lookup returns CDR1 SGHTA and CDR2 FQGTGA. The DNA for the CDR3 is TGTGCCAGCAGCTTAGGCTCTAGCGGGAGAGGCTACGAGCAGTACTTC. Residues: CASSLGSSGRGYEQYF.

This clonotype was counted a few times. In DNA form, the CDR3 reads TGTGCCAGCAGTTTACAGACCGGGACAGGGAGAGAGTACGAGCAGTACTTC. It specifies CASSLQTGTGREYEQYF. The genes are TRBV27 and TRBJ2-7; 9 nucleotides match TRBD1. Germline CDR1 is MNHEY and CDR2 is SMNVEV (reference sequence). CDR3 length: 17 amino acids. The V segment lost 2 bases and the J segment 4 bases; nucleotides outside the gene matches: 12.

J is TRBJ2-6 and V is TRBV4-3, with TRBD2 as a possible D gene (5 bases). The CDR3 is 17 amino acids. The germline V and J ends were trimmed by 0 bases and 4 bases, with 13 bases remaining between them. Germline V lookup: CDR1 LGHNA, CDR2 YSLEER. In DNA, the CDR3 is TGCGCCAGCAGCCAAGATAGGAGGACTCGCGGGGCCAACGTCCTGACTTTC. It encodes CASSQDRRTRGANVLTF.

As concerns this clonotype: Its ends do not fully match the called genes, so a read error is possible. The chain joins TRBV7-3 to TRBJ2-2; D might be TRBD2 (5 bases). CDR3 size: 16 residues. Germline V gene sequence: CDR1 SGHTA, CDR2 FQGTGA. CDR3 coding DNA: TGTGCCAGCAGCTGGAACAGCGGACTGGAGCCCGGGGAGTTGTTTTTT. The encoded protein is CASSWNSGLEPGELFF.

The V and J genes are TRBV28 and TRBJ2-7, with 9 bases matching TRBD1. The V segment lost 6 bases and the J segment 5 bases; nucleotides outside the gene matches: 17. This CDR3 has 17 residues. CDR1 is MDHEN, CDR2 SYDVKM, per germline. CDR3 amino acids: CASSPPPGTGSMHEQYF. The CDR3 DNA follows: TGTGCCAGCAGCCCCCCCCCCGGGACAGGGAGTATGCACGAGCAGTACTTC.

This clonotype was seen ten or more times. The V call is TRBV20-1, the J call TRBJ2-1; 7 bases are a match to TRBD2. The CDR3 covers 14 residues. V lost 3 bases to trimming and J lost 2 bases; unmatched junction nucleotides: 4. Germline V gene sequence: CDR1 DFQATT, CDR2 SNEGSKA (reference sequence). This chain's CDR3 is CSASVGRAYNEQFF. The CDR3 DNA is TGCAGTGCTAGTGTAGGGAGGGCCTACAATGAGCAGTTCTTC.

This chain connects TRBV2 to TRBJ2-3; D gene ambiguous. Germline assignment: CDR1 SNHLY and CDR2 FYNNEI. Trimming took 5 bases from V and 6 from J, leaving 12 bases between them. The CDR3 consists of 13 residues. CDR3 region: CASSPDSADTQYF. As DNA, the CDR3 is TGTGCCAGCAGTCCCGACTCTGCTGATACGCAGTATTTT.